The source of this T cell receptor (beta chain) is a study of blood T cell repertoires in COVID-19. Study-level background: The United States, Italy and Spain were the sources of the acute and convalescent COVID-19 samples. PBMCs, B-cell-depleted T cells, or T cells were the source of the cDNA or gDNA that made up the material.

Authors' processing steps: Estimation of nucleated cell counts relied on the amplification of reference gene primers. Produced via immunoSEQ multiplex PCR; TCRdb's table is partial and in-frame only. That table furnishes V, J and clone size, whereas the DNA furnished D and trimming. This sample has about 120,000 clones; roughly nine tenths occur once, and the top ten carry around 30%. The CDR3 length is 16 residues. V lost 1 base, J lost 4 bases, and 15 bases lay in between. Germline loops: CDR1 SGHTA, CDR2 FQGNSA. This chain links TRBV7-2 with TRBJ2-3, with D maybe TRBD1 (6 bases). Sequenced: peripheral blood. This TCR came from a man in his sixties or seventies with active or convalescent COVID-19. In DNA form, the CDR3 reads TGTGCCAGCAGCTTAGGTGGACAGCGACGGGCAGATACGCAGTATTTT. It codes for CASSLGGQRRADTQYF. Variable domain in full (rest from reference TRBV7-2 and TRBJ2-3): GAGVSQSPSNKVTEKGKDVELRCDPISGHTALYWYRQSLGQGLEFLIYFQGNSAPDKSGLPSDRFSAERTGGSVSTLTIQRTQQEDSAVYLCASSLGGQRRADTQYFGPGTRLTVL.